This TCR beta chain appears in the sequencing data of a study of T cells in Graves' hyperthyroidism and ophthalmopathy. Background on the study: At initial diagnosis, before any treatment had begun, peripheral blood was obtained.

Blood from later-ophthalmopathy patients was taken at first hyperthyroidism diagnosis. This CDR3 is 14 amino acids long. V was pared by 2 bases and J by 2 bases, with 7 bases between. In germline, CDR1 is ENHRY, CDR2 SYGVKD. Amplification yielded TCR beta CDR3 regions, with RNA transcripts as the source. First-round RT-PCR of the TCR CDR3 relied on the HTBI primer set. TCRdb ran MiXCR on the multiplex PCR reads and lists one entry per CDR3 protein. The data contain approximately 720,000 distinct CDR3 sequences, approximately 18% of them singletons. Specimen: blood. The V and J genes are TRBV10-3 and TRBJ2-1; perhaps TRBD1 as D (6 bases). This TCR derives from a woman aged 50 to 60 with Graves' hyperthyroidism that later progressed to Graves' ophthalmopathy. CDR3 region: CAISEEGAYNEQFF. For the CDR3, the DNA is TGTGCCATCAGTGAGGAGGGGGCCTACAATGAGCAGTTCTTC.